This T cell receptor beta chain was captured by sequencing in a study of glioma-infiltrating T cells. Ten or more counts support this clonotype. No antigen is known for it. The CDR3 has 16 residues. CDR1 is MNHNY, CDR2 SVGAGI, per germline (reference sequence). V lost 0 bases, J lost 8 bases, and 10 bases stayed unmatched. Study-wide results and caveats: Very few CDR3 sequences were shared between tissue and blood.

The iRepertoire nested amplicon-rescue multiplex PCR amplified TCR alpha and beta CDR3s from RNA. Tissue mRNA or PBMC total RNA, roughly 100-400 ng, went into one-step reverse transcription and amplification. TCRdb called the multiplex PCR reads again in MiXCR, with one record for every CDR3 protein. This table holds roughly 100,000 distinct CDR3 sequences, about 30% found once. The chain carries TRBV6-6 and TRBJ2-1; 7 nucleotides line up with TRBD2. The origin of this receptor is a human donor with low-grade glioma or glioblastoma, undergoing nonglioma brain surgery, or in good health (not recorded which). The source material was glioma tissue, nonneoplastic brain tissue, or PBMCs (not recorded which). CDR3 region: CASSYSTGGIWDEQFF. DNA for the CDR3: TGTGCCAGCAGTTACTCTACGGGGGGAATCTGGGATGAGCAGTTCTTC.